This T cell receptor (beta chain) is from a study of cytomegalovirus exposure and HLA in healthy donors. Study findings and constraints: Productive status was seen about 90% or about 30% of the time for most TCR beta V segments in an earlier analysis. High sensitivity and specificity were reportedly achieved when the classifier diagnosed cytomegalovirus status. A later analysis reportedly identified an Asian-associated ancestry cluster as carrying fewer N-insertions than the approximately 620-donor mean.

CDR1 and CDR2 (germline): SGHRS, YFSETQ. J gave up 4 bases and V 4 bases, and 6 bases lay outside the gene matches. The CDR3 sequence is 14 residues long. The PCR was carried out with 60 Vbeta primers and 13 Jbeta primers. Sequencing was performed with immunoSEQ multiplex PCR; in TCRdb, only in-frame clones are kept and a portion is missing. Of some 150,000 clones listed, about 80% are singletons. The donors comprised healthy bone marrow donors. Remarks on this clone: Its antigen is still unknown. The CDR3 end shows no conserved phenylalanine or tryptophan, and so a read error is likely.

Material: PBMCs. This chain links TRBV5-1 with TRBJ2-7, with TRBD1 matching over 9 bases. This clonotype originated in a woman aged 40 to 50 in good health and CMV-seronegative. The CDR3 sequence is CASSPGQGWYEQYL. The CDR3 coding sequence is TGCGCCAGCAGCCCGGGACAGGGATGGTACGAGCAGTACCTC.